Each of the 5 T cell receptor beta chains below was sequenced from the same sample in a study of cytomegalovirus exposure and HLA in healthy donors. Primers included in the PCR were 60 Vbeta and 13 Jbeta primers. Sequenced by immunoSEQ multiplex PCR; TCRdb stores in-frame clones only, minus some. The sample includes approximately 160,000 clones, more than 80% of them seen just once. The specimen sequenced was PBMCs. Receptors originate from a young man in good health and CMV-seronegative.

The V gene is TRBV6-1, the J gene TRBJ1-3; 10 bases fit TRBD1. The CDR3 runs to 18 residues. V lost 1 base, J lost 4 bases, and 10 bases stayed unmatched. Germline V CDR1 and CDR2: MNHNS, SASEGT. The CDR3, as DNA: TGTGCCAGCAGTGAAGGTATTTCAGGACAGGGGGAGGGAAACACCATATATTTT. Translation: CASSEGISGQGEGNTIYF.

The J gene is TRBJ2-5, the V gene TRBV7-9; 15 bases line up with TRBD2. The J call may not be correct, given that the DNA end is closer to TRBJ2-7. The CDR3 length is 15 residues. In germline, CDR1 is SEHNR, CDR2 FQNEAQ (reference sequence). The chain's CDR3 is CASSSGLAGGFEQYF. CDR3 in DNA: TGTGCCAGCAGCTCGGGACTAGCGGGAGGATTCGAGCAGTACTTC.

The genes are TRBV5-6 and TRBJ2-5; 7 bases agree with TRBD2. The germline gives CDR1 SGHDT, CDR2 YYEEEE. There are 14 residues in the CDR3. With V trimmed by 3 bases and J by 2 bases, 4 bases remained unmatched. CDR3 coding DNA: TGTGCCAGCAGCTCTCTCGGGGGGCAAGAGACCCAGTACTTC. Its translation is CASSSLGGQETQYF.

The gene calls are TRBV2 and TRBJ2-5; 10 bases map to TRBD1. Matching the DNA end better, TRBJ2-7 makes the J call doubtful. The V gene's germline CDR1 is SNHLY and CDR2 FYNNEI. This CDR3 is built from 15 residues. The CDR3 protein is CASSGRTGGIYEQYF. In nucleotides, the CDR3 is TGTGCCAGCAGCGGACGGACAGGGGGAATCTACGAGCAGTACTTC.

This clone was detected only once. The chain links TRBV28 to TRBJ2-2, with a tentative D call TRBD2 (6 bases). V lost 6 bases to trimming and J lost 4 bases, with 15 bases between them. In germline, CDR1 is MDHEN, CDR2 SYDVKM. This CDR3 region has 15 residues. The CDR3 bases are TGTGCCAGCAGCCTCCCGGGAGAACGCACCGGGGAGCTGTTTTTT. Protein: CASSLPGERTGELFF.